This T cell receptor (beta chain) was recorded in a study of shared clonotypes between healthy human individuals. As for the study in general: CD4 naive and memory got three plates each, CD8 naive two, CD8 memory one.

Findings and limits, study-wide: Enrolling few donors narrowed the genetic and exposure-history diversity that was represented.

Between the trimmed V and J ends, which lost 5 bases and 11 bases, there was a span of 13 bases. Looked up from germline, CDR1 is SGHRS and CDR2 is YFSETQ. The CDR3 has 11 residues. As for this clone: No antigen is known for it.

All the donors were Caucasian adults who lived in Nashville, Tennessee. Sequencing was performed with immunoSEQ multiplex PCR; in TCRdb, only in-frame clones are kept and a portion is missing. There are about a million clones in the sample; 70% to 85% occur only once, and 0.89% lies in the top ten. The source of this sequence is a man in his late teens or twenties in good health. Some clones in this sample may be carry-over from other donors' samples. The sample taken for sequencing was memory CD4+ T cells from PBMCs. Subset noted: CD45RA-negative fraction. V and J are TRBV5-1 and TRBJ1-1; possibly TRBD1 for D (6 bases). The CDR3 region is CASRDWTAAFF. The CDR3 region has the DNA TGCGCCAGCAGAGATTGGACAGCCGCTTTCTTT.